Listed here is a single TCR beta chain. Its antigen target is currently unknown. Base qualities are not provided; no much larger clone lies one nucleotide away. The entry originates in a study of cytomegalovirus exposure and HLA in healthy donors (dated by TCRdb to about 2017). General notes on the study: According to an earlier analysis of a few hundred of the donors, 150 million to 200 million T cells yielded 117 million unique TCR beta sequences and about 300 Gb of sequence data. Around 320 gigabases of sequencing data and approximately 85 million unique TCR sequences were included in an early release covering roughly 600 HLA-typed donors. Of the roughly 390 genotyped donors, about 84% fell in the genetic ancestry cluster associated with self-reported Caucasian donors. The study was designed to test whether signatures of past pathogen exposure could be identified by cataloging public T cell receptors. The study used immunosequencing to profile the T cell repertoires of some 600 subjects and linked those repertoires to cytomegalovirus serostatus. A separate validation cohort of over 95 different subjects was used in addition to the roughly 670-subject first cohort. The study combined high-throughput TCR immunosequencing, statistical association of individual TCRs with disease status, and machine learning to predict cytomegalovirus infection status. In a later analysis, previously published TCR beta repertoires from 550 to 750 donors were re-analyzed and high-resolution HLA genotyping was added so that TCR occurrence patterns could be studied. Rather than drawing on any new phenotypic data, the later analysis identified candidate immune exposures from TCR beta sequences and the way those sequences occurred across donors. To decide whether each TCR beta V gene segment behaved as functional or pseudogenic, an earlier analysis of 587 of the donors relied on high-throughput TCR beta sequencing. Donor age, sex, ethnicity and CMV serostatus were collected together with the repertoire data. A later genetic analysis used genome-wide SNP genotypes for 398 of the 666 donors, treating that subset as a discovery cohort. Every repertoire in the discovery cohort had been generated on one and the same sequencing platform. Class I and class II HLA loci were covered by the typing at four-digit resolution. The number of donors typed differed by locus, with roughly 620-630 for A, B, C, DRB1 and DQB1, around 560 for DQA1, about 610 for DPA1, and approximately 470 for DPB1. A handful of DR-DQ haplotypes were handled as single units for association and clustering because linkage in the cohort was strong. Across some 400 genotyped donors of the cohort, an average of 235,054 unique TCR beta nucleotide sequences per donor were sequenced, and approximately 17% of those sequences were non-productive. Summary of the overall study and its limitations: A later analysis found that most CMV-associated TCR beta chains appeared HLA-restricted, with HLA associations seemingly driven largely by CMV exposure. In a later analysis, HLA-associated TCR beta chains showed more clonal expansion and lower generation probabilities than non-associated chains that were equally common. Most TCR sequences were seen in very few donors, while some public TCRs were found in many individuals. In vitro tests confirmed that a few of the cytomegalovirus-associated TCR beta chains recognize cytomegalovirus antigens. The study listed 150 to 200 TCR beta chains as associated with cytomegalovirus. Because HLA typing was missing for some donors at each locus, association tests included only the typed subset. Several of the top co-occurrence clusters appeared to be linked to parvovirus B19, influenza, CMV and Epstein-Barr virus, according to a later analysis. In an earlier analysis of roughly 500 of the donors, most TCR beta V segments appeared in productive rearrangements about 87% or about 30% of the time, broadly matching IMGT annotations. Specific HLA alleles were associated with around 18,000 TCR beta sequences at a false discovery rate of 0.05 in a later analysis. Roughly uniform sequencing depth across donors was assumed in presence/absence analyses, although this assumption may not hold. In a later analysis, the rate of TCR association differed among HLA loci, with DRB1 alleles having the most associated TCRs and HLA-C alleles having the fewest. Only TCR beta chains were sequenced in this cohort, and the absence of alpha or paired-chain data limited detectable features. A later genetic analysis reported fewer N-insertions in productive TCRs among donors in an Asian-associated ancestry cluster than the roughly 620-donor mean. The earlier analysis of 587 of the donors excluded over 15 rarely observed V segments, including chromosome 9 orphons, because counts were too low. The 87-base-pair reads could not distinguish some IMGT-functional V segments, including TRBV6-2 and TRBV6-3, so those segments were excluded. The authors suggested that the approach could potentially be generalized to other disease states and immunological phenotypes. A later genetic analysis associated a missense DCLRE1C variant with V-gene and J-gene trimming of TCR beta chains, and an independent cohort replicated the association. When HLA alleles, especially DR and DQ, strongly co-occurred, TCR associations were difficult to assign to individual alleles. A group of highly shared sequence variants was considered likely to be a technical artifact of the sequencing pipeline. The classifier was reported to diagnose cytomegalovirus status with high specificity and sensitivity in both the original cohort and the validation cohort. A further reported finding was that TCR beta sequences accurately predicted the HLA-A and HLA-B alleles for most subjects in the first cohort. Correlated functional status among segregating V segments might be attributable to linkage disequilibrium, but an unknown experimental factor could not be ruled out. For the cohort, immune exposure information was limited to CMV serostatus.

In total, approximately 690 healthy bone marrow donors made up the cohort. All cohort members were sampled while nominally healthy, although unrecorded immune exposures were likely present. The donor tested CMV seronegative and was one of the 352 seronegative cohort members. A peripheral blood sample was collected from each donor, and TCR beta sequencing was performed on peripheral blood mononuclear cells. The Qiagen DNeasy Blood Extraction Kit was used to extract genomic DNA from the blood cell samples. Library creation used the immunoSEQ multiplex PCR assay. For the multiplex PCR, a mixture combining 60 forward primers for TCR Vbeta segments and 13 reverse primers for TCR Jbeta segments was used. A multiplex PCR assay on genomic DNA amplified the CDR3 region of rearranged TCR beta genes. Amplified TCR beta libraries were sequenced as 87-base-pair reads on the Illumina HiSeq System. On the study's bioinformatics: A later analysis counted approximately 76 million unique TCR beta chains across the 550 to 700 repertoires, and 10 million to 11 million of these chains were shared by at least two donors. A nearest-neighbor algorithm error-corrected the raw reads and collapsed the reads into unique sequences, merging closely related sequences to remove PCR and sequencing errors. To assign V, D and J gene segments, CDR3 sequences were aligned to IMGT reference sequences. For a sequence to be retained, a match of at least six nucleotides was required to both a V gene segment and a J gene segment. Rearrangements were classified as productive when the CDR3 lacked stop codons and remained in frame with V and J, and all other rearrangements were classified as non-productive. Following IMGT convention, CDR3 was defined as the stretch from the second conserved V-encoded cysteine to the conserved J-encoded phenylalanine. The earlier analysis of about 590 of the donors excluded sequences that lacked an unambiguous match to a single V gene segment. In an earlier analysis of 587 of the donors, V segments were called functional above 56.7% productive rearrangements and were called segregating when the between-donor standard deviation exceeded 5%. A statistical classification framework was built for diagnosing cytomegalovirus status from the catalog of TCR beta chain sequences. In a later analysis, V and J genes were assigned by comparing TCR nucleotide sequences against IMGT/GENE-DB human TR gene sequences. Using the TCRdist pipeline, a later analysis assigned CDR3 sequences along with most-parsimonious VDJ recombination scenarios. In a later analysis, every TCR beta chain was defined by the combination of its CDR3 amino acid sequence and its V-gene family, and reads without a unique V-gene family were dropped. A later analysis removed 592 highly shared, low-generation-probability nucleotide sequences to deal with suspected cross-contamination and a sequencing artifact. In a later analysis, a clonal expansion index for each public chain was calculated from normalized within-repertoire ranks of inferred template counts. Generation probabilities in a later analysis came from a VDJ recombination model fitted to out-of-frame rearrangements, and those results were checked against IGoR. A later analysis scored TCR-TCR, TCR-HLA and TCR-CMV co-occurrence with hypergeometric tests, applying a repertoire-size bias correction to TCR pairs. A later analysis estimated false discovery rates by permuting HLA or CMV assignments 20 times. In a later analysis, co-occurring TCRs were grouped using DBSCAN, with TCRdist sequence similarity added in when clustering inside HLA-allele-positive subsets. For co-occurrence clustering, repertoires with fewer than 30,000 or more than 120,000 public chains were excluded, along with roughly five repertoires with anomalous nucleotide sharing. Held by TCRdb, this immuneACCESS table contains in-frame sequences only and omits some clones. Under half of the omission traces to an unresolved V gene where checked; the cause of the rest is unknown. V, J and clone size are taken as reported in that table, and D and trimming were inferred from the DNA itself. Counted in this sample were some 150,000 clones; approximately 61% of them appeared once. The ten most abundant clones make up 2% to 3% of the sample.

Reading from cysteine to phenylalanine, the CDR3 counts 16 amino acids. Only the CDR3 part of the read is kept: 48 bases, read in frame from the first base. V loses 0 bases, J loses 4 bases, and the germline ends lie 16 bases apart. From the germline V gene (reference sequence), CDR1 is SGHNT and CDR2 is YYREEE. This receptor chain uses TRBV5-4 and TRBJ2-5; tentative D gene TRBD1, with 5 bases matching. The sample taken for sequencing was PBMCs. The TCR was taken from a woman between 35 and 50 years old in good health and CMV-seronegative. The CDR3 in this case is CASSLGAGIRRETQYF. The DNA sequence follows: TGTGCCAGCAGCTTGGGGGCAGGGATCAGGCGAGAGACCCAGTACTTC.